This paragraph reports one T cell receptor (beta chain). Its specificity is not known. This sample's treatment: oral pan-JAK inhibitor, 5-10 mg twice daily. This specimen comes from a study of CD8+ T cells in alopecia areata. For the study at large: The duration of tofacitinib was 6 to 18 months, with 6 months off drug afterward. Severity scores in treated patients reflected the percentage of scalp affected. Study results and caveats: Greater clonality was observed in lesional scalp samples, especially alopecia totalis/universalis, versus normal scalp. In scalp, tofacitinib significantly decreased clonality and expanded CD8+ clones among the top 100.

RNA extraction was followed by reverse transcription into cDNA, which acted as the sequencing template. Produced via immunoSEQ multiplex PCR; TCRdb's table is partial and in-frame only. The sample contains 150,000 to 200,000 clones, roughly 60% of which appear only once. Looked up from germline, CDR1 is SGHVS and CDR2 is FNYEAQ. The CDR3 totals 15 residues. V lost 5 bases to trimming and J lost 5 bases; unmatched junction nucleotides: 9. The chain combines TRBV7-6 with TRBJ1-1; 9 bases line up with TRBD1. This sequence originates from a human donor with alopecia areata. Sequenced material: CD4+ T cells sorted from blood, taken at week 24, from a patient treated with tofacitinib. The CDR3 region is CASSLRTGEGTEAFF. The CDR3 DNA follows: TGTGCCAGCAGCCTTCGGACAGGGGAAGGTACTGAAGCTTTCTTT.